This T cell receptor beta chain was sequenced during a study of CD8 T cells in ankylosing spondylitis. This clonotype was detected many times. Its antigen is not identified. A quantitative 5'-RACE method, one with molecular barcodes, was used to make TCR beta libraries. Using its own MiXCR run on the 5' RACE reads, TCRdb lists one record per CDR3 protein. The sample shows under 120,000 distinct CDR3 sequences, more than 20% of them seen only once. The CDR3 spans 15 residues. The V and J ends lost 2 bases and 8 bases respectively, with 15 bases between them. Germline loops: CDR1 KGHDR, CDR2 SFDVKD. Study-wide findings and caveats: In peripheral blood, disease-linked CD8+ clones occurred at relatively low frequencies. Reportedly, significant enrichment of disease-linked clones occurred in matched ankylosing spondylitis synovial fluid.

Sequenced: synovial fluid, either unsorted or a sorted T cell fraction (not recorded which). The chain couples TRBV24-1 to TRBJ2-1, with a possible D match to TRBD2 (6 bases). The receptor was isolated from a male donor with ankylosing spondylitis. The CDR3 here is CATSDSASVFDEQFF. Written as DNA, the CDR3 is TGTGCCACCAGTGATTCCGCTAGCGTCTTCGATGAGCAGTTCTTC.